The source of this T cell receptor beta chain is a study of T cell repertoires in cytomegalovirus infection. Study as a whole: An indication of both CMV infection and matching HLA type came from public TCR beta signatures. Whole-study results and caveats: The study identified carriers of CMV plus the relevant HLA from cumulative public TCR beta family frequency.

The germline CDR1 and CDR2 sequences are LNHDA and SQIVND (reference sequence). The CDR3 length is 13 residues. The ends lost 10 bases at V and 3 bases at J; junction bases unmatched: 4. Remarks on this clonotype: Its target is unknown.

TCRdb analysed the reads with MiXCR anew, one entry per CDR3 protein. The repertoire consists of fewer than 1,000,000 distinct CDR3 sequences, with roughly 31% occurring once and the leading ten covering around 15%. The sample in question was cultured CD8+ T cells from PBMCs, obtained from culture after CMV antigen stimulation. The source is a human donor in good health (CMV status not recorded). Some clones in this sample may be carry-over from other donors' samples. The rearrangement uses TRBV19 and TRBJ2-1, with 9 bases that match TRBD2. The CDR3 region has the DNA TGTGCCATTAGCGGGGGCCTCTACAATGAGCAGTTCTTC. It translates to CAISGGLYNEQFF.